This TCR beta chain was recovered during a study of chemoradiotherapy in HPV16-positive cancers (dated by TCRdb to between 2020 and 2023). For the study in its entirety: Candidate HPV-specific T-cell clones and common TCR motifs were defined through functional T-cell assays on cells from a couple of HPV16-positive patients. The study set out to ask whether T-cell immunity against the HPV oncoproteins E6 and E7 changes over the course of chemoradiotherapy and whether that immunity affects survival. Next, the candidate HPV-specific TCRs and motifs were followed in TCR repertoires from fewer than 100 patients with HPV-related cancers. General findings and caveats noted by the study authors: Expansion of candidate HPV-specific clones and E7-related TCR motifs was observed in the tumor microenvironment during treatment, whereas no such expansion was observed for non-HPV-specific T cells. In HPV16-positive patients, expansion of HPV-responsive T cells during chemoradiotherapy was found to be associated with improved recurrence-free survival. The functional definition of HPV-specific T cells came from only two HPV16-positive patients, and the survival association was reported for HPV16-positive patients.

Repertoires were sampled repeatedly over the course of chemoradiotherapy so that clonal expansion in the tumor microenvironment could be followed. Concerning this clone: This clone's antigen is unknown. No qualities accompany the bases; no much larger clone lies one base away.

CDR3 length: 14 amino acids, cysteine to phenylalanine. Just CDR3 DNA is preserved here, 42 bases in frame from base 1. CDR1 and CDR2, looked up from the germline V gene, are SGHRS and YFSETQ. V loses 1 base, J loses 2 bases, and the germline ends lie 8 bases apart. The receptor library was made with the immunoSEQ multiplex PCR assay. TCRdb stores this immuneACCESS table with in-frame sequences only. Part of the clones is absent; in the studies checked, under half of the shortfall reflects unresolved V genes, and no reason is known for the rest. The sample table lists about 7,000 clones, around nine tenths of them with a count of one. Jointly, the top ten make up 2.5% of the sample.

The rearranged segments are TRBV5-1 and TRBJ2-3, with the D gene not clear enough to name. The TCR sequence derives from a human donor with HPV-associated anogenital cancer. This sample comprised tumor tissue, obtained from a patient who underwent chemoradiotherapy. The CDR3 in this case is CASSLITPTDTQYF. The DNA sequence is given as TGCGCCAGCAGCTTGATCACACCCACAGATACGCAGTATTTT.